This T cell receptor (delta chain) stems from a study of gamma-delta T cells after stem cell transplantation. TCRdb re-analyzed the RT-PCR reads via CATT. This table holds over a thousand delta-chain clones, around half found once. The sequenced material came from gamma-delta T cells. The sequence was obtained from a human donor. It is not recorded whose cells these are; they may come from a transplant donor.

Here the CDR3 DNA reads TGTGCCTGTGACACCGCGGGGGGTACTGGGGGATCAGCTTCCTGGGACACCCGACAGATGTTTTTC. Its protein is CACDTAGGTGGSASWDTRQMFF. The rearrangement links TRDV2 to TRDJ3; TRDD3 aligns across 10 bases. The ends lost 0 bases at V and 1 base at J; junction bases unmatched: 14. This CDR3 region has 22 residues. Germline CDR1 reads GEAIGNYY; CDR2 reads EKD.